The entry that follows covers one T cell receptor beta chain sequence. Its target is unknown. This CDR3 region has 18 residues. Germline V gene data show CDR1 as MGHRA and CDR2 as YSYEKL. Trimming stripped 2 bases from V and 2 bases from J, with 19 bases between. The data were obtained in a study of cytomegalovirus exposure and HLA in healthy donors. TCRdb's copy holds only in-frame clones and misses some; the assay was immunoSEQ multiplex PCR. This table holds 110,000 to 150,000 clones, approximately 84% found once. Study-wide results and caveats: Specific recognition of CMV antigens was confirmed in vitro for three chains (all CMV-associated).

The source of this sequence is a woman aged 30 to 39 in good health and CMV-seronegative. V and J are TRBV4-1 and TRBJ1-5; unclear D gene. Sequencing was carried out using PBMCs. CDR3 bases: TGCGCCAGCAGCCAACCACAAAACTATATCCGGGGCAATCAGCCCCAGCATTTT. Translated: CASSQPQNYIRGNQPQHF.